The source of this T cell receptor beta chain is a study of T cells in Graves' hyperthyroidism and ophthalmopathy. Authors of the study amplified TCR beta CDR3 regions from RNA transcripts. The HTBI primer set drove a first-round RT-PCR of the TCR CDR3. TCRdb reanalysed the multiplex PCR reads using MiXCR and keeps one entry per CDR3 protein. The sample holds more than 300,000 distinct CDR3 sequences, under 20% seen once. The source of this sequence is a man aged 18 to 29 with Graves' ophthalmopathy. Sequenced material: blood.

The CDR3 region has the DNA TGTGCCAGCAGTTACTTATCCGGGACAGGGGACAATGAGCAGTTCTTC. It yields the protein CASSYLSGTGDNEQFF. The J gene is TRBJ2-1, the V gene TRBV6-5, with 10 bases that match TRBD1. Germline-derived CDR1 and CDR2 are MNHEY and SVGAGI. The CDR3 loop spans 16 amino acids. Unmatched junction bases numbered 5, after V lost 1 base and J lost 5 bases.